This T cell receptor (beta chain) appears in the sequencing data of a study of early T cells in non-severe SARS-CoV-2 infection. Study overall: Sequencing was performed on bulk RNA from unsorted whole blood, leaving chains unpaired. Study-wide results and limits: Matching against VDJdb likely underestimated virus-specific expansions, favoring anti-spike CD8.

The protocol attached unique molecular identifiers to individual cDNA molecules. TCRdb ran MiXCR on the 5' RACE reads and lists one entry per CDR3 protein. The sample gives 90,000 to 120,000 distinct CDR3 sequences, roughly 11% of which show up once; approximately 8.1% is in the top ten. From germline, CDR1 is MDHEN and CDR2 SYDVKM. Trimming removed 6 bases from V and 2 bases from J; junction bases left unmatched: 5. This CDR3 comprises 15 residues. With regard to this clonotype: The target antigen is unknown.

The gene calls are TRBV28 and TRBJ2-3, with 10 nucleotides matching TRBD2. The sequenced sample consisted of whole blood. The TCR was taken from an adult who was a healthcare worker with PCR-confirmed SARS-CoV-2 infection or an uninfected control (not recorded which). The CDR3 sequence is CASSWTSGPTDTQYF. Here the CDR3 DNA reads TGTGCCAGCAGCTGGACTAGCGGTCCCACAGATACGCAGTATTTT.